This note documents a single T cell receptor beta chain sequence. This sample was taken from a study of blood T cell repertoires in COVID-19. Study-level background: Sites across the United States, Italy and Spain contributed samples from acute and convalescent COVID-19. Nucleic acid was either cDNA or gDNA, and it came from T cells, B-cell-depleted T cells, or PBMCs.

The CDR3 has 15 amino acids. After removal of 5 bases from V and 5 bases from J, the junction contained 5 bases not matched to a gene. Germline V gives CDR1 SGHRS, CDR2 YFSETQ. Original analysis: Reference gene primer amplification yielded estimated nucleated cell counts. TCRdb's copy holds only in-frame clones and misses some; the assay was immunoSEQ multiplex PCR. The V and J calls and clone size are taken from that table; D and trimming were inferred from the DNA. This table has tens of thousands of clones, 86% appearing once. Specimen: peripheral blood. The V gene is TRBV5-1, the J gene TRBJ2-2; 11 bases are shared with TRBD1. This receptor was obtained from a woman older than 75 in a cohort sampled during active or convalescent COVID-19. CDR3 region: CASSQDRGLTGELFF. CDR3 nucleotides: TGCGCCAGCAGTCAGGACAGGGGGCTTACCGGGGAGCTGTTTTTT.